A single count supports the clone carrying this T cell receptor (beta chain). Other DNA sequences in the same sample also yield this CDR3. This specimen comes from a study of blood T cell repertoires in COVID-19. Cohort 3 donors counted as recovered after two negative PCRs, clearance, or resolved symptoms. The germline V gene has CDR1 KGHSH and CDR2 LQKENI. The CDR3 sequence is 14 residues long. V dropped 3 bases and J dropped 0 bases, with 8 bases sitting between them. Original processing methods: Amplification with reference gene primers provided the estimates of nucleated cell counts. Only in-frame clones appear in the TCRdb table, and some are missing; sequencing was by immunoSEQ multiplex PCR. The DNA gave D and trimming, while V, J and clone size come from that table. The table includes over 350,000 clones, 80% to 90% detected once.

The sequence was obtained from a woman between 45 and 60 years old who had recovered from COVID-19. J is TRBJ1-1 and V is TRBV18; a possible D gene is TRBD1 (5 bases). The sequencing sample was made of PBMCs or T cells enriched from blood (not recorded which). The CDR3 DNA reads TGTGCCAGCTCACCGACAGCTATGAACACTGAAGCTTTCTTT. Translating gives CASSPTAMNTEAFF. Full variable domain (remainder filled in from reference TRBV18 and TRBJ1-1): NAGVMQNPRHLVRRRGQEARLRCSPMKGHSHVYWYRQLPEEGLKFMVYLQKENIIDESGMPKERFSAEFPKEGPSILRIQQVVRGDSAAYFCASSPTAMNTEAFFGQGTRLTVV.